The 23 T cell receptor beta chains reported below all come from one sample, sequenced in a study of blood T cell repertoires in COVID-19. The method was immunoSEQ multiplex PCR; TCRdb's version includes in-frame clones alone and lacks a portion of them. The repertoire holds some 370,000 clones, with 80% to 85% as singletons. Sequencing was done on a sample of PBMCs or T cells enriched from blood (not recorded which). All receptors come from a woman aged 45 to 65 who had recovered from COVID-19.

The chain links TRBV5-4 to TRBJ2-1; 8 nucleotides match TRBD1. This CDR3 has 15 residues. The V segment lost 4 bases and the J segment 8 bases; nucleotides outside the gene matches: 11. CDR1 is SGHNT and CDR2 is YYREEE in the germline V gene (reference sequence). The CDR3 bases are TGTGCCAGCAGCCCAGCCGGACAGGGAGAAGATGAGCAGTTCTTC. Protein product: CASSPAGQGEDEQFF.

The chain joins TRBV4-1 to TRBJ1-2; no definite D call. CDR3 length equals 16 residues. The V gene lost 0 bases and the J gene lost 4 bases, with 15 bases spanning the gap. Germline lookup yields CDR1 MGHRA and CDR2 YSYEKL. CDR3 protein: CASSQERQREGYGYTF. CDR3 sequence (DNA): TGCGCCAGCAGCCAAGAAAGGCAGAGGGAGGGCTATGGCTACACCTTC.

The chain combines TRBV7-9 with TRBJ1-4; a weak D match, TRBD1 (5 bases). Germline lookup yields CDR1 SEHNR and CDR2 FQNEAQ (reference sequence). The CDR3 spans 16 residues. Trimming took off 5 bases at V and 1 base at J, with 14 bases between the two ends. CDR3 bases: TGTGCCAGCAGCGTACAGGAGATTATAACTAATGAAAAACTGTTTTTT. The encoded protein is CASSVQEIITNEKLFF.

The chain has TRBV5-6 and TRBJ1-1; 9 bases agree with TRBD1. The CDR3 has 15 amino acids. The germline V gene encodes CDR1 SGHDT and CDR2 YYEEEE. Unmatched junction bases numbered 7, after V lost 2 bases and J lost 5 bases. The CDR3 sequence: CASSFMGTGSTEAFF. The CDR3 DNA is TGTGCCAGCAGCTTCATGGGGACAGGGTCGACTGAAGCTTTCTTT.

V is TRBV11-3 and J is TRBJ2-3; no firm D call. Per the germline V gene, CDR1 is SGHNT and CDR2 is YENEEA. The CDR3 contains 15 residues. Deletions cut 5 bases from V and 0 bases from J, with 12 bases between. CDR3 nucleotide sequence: TGTGCCAGCAGCCCGACCTGGGCTAGCACAGATACGCAGTATTTT. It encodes CASSPTWASTDTQYF. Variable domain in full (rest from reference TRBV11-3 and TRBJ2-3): EAGVVQSPRYKIIEKKQPVAFWCNPISGHNTLYWYLQNLGQGPELLIRYENEEAVDDSQLPKDRFSAERLKGVDSTLKIQPAELGDSAVYLCASSPTWASTDTQYFGPGTRLTVL.

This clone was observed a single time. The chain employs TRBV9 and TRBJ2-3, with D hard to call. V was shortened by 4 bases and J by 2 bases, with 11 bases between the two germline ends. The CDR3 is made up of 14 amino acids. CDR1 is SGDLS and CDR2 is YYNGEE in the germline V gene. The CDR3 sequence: CASSPHPVTDTQYF. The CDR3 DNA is TGTGCCAGCAGCCCACACCCAGTCACAGATACGCAGTATTTT.

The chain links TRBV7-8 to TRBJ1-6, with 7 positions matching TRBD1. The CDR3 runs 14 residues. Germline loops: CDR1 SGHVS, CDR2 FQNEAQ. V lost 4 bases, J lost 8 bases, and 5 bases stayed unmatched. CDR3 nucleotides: TGTGCCAGCAGCTCAGACAGGGCGGATTCACCCCTCCACTTT. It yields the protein CASSSDRADSPLHF.

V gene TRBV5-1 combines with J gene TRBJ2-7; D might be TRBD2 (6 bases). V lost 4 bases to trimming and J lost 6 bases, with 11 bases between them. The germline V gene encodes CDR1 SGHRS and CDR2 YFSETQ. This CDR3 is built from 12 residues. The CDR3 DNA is TGCGCCAGCAGCCACGAGCGGGCCGAGCAGTACTTC. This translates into CASSHERAEQYF.

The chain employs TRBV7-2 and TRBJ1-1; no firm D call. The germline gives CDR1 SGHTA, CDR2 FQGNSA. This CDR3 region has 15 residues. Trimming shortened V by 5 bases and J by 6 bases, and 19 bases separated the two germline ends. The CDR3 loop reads CASSPEGPGVSEAFF. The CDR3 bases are TGTGCCAGCAGCCCCGAGGGTCCGGGTGTTTCTGAAGCTTTCTTT.

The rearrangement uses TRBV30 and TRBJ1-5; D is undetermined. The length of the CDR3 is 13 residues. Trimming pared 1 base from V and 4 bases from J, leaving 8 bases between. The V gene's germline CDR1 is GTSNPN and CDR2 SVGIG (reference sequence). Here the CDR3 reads CAWSARLNQPQHF. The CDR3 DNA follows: TGTGCCTGGAGTGCCAGGTTAAATCAGCCCCAGCATTTT.

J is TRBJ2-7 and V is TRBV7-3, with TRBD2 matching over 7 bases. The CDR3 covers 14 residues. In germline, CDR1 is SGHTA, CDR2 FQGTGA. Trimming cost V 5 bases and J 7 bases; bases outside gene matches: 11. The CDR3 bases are TGTGCCAGCAGCGCGGGCGGCGGGAGCTCAGAGCAGTACTTC. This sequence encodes CASSAGGGSSEQYF.

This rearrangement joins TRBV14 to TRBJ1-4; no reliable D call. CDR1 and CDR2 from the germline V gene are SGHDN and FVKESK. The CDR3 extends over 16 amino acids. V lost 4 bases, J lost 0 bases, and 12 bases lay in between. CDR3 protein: CASSPGRWSTNEKLFF. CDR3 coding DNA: TGTGCCAGCAGCCCCGGCAGGTGGTCAACTAATGAAAAACTGTTTTTT.

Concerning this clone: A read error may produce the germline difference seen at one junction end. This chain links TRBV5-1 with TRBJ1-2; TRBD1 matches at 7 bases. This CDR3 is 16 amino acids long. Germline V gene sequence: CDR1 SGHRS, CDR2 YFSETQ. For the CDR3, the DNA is TGCGCCAGCAGCCCCTTTTCGGACAGGCCAATCTATGACTACACCTTC. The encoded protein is CASSPFSDRPIYDYTF.

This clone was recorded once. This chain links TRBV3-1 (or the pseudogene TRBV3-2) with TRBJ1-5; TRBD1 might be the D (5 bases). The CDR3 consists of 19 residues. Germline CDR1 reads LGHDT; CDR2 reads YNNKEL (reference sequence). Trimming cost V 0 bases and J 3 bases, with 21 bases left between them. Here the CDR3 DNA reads TGTGCCAGCAGCCAAGATCGGGTGGCCAGGGAGGAAGACAATCAGCCCCAGCATTTT. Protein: CASSQDRVAREEDNQPQHF.

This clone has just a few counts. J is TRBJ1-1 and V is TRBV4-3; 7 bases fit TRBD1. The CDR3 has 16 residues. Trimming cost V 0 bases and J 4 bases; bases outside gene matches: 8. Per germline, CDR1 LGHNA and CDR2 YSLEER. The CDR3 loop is CASSQDYLRGTTEAFF. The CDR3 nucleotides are TGCGCCAGCAGCCAAGATTATCTCAGGGGGACCACTGAAGCTTTCTTT.

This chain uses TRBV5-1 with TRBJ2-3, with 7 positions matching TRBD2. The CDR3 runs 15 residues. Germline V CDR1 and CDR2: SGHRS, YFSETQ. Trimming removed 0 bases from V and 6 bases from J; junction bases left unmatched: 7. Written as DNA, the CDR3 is TGCGCCAGCAGCTTGGAAGATCTAGCGGCTGATACGCAGTATTTT. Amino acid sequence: CASSLEDLAADTQYF.

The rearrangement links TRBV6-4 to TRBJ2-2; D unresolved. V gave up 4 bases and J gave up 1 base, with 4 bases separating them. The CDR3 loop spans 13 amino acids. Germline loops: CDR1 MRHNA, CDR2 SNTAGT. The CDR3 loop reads CASSVQNTGELFF. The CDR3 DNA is TGTGCCAGCAGTGTACAGAACACCGGGGAGCTGTTTTTT.

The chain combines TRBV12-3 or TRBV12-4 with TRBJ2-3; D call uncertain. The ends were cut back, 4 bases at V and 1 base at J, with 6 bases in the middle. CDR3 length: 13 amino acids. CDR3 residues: CASSSLRTDTQYF. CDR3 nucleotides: TGTGCCAGCAGTTCACTCCGCACAGATACGCAGTATTTT.

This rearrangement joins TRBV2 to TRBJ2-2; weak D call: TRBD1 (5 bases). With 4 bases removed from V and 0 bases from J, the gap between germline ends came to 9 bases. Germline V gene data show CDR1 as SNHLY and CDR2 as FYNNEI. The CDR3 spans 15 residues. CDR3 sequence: CASSGQPTNTGELFF. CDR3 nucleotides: TGTGCCAGCAGTGGACAGCCTACGAACACCGGGGAGCTGTTTTTT.

The CDR3 spells CASSLANLRAFF. In DNA, the CDR3 is TGTGCCAGCAGCTTAGCGAACCTGAGGGCTTTCTTT. This chain links TRBV7-9 with TRBJ1-1; no clear D. The CDR3 is 12 residues long. Germline loops: CDR1 SEHNR, CDR2 FQNEAQ (reference sequence). Trimming removed 0 bases at V and 11 bases at J, with 10 bases between.

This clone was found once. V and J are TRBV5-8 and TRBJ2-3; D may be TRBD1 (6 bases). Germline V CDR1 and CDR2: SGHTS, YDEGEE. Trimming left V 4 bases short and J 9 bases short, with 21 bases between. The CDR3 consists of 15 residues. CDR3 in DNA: TGTGCCAGCAGCGTGGGGGCCATGTCCGGCGCGACGCAGTATTTT. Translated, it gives CASSVGAMSGATQYF.

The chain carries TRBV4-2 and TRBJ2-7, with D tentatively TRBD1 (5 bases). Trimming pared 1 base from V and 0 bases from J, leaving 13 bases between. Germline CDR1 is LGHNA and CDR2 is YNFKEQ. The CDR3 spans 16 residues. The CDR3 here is CASSQVLADNSYEQYF. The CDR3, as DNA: TGTGCCAGCAGCCAAGTCTTGGCGGACAACTCCTACGAGCAGTACTTC.

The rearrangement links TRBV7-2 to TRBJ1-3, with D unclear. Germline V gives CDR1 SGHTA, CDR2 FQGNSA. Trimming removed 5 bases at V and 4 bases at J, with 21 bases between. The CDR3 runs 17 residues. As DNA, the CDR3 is TGTGCCAGCAGCCCGAGAGGAGGGAGGAGGGAAGGAAACACCATATATTTT. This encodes CASSPRGGRREGNTIYF.